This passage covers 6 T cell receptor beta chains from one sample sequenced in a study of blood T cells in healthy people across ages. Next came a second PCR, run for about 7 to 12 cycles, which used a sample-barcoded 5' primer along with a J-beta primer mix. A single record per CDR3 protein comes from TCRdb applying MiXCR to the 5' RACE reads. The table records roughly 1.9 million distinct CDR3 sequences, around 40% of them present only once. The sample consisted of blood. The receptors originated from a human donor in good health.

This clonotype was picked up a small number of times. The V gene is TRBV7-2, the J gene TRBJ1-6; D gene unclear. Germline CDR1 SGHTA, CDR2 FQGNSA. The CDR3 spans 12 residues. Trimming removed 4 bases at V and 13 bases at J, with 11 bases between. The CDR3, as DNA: TGTGCCAGCAGCTCCAGTCCGGATCCCCTCCACTTT. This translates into CASSSSPDPLHF.

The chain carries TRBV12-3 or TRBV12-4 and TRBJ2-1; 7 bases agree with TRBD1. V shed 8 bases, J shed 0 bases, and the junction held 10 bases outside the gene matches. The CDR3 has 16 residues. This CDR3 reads CASGKIRGSSYNEQFF. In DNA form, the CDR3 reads TGTGCCAGCGGTAAAATCAGGGGGAGCTCCTACAATGAGCAGTTCTTC.

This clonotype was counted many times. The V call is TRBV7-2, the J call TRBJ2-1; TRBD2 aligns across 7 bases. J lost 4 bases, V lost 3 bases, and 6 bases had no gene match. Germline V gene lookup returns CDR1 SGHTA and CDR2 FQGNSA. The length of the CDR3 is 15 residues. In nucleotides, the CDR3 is TGTGCCAGCAGCTTGCGTCGGGGGGATTACAATGAGCAGTTCTTC. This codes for CASSLRRGDYNEQFF.

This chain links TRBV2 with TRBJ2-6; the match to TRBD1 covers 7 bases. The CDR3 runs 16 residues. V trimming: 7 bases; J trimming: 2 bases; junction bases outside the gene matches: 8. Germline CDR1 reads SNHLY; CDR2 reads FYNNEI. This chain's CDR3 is CASNDRVATGANVLTF. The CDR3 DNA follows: TGTGCCAGCAATGACAGGGTAGCAACTGGGGCCAACGTCCTGACTTTC.

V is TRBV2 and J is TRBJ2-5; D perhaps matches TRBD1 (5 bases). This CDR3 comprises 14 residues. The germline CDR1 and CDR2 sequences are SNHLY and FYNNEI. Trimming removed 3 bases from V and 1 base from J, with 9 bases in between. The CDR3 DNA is TGTGCCAGCAGTGACACAGGAGCCCAAGAGACCCAGTACTTC. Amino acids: CASSDTGAQETQYF.

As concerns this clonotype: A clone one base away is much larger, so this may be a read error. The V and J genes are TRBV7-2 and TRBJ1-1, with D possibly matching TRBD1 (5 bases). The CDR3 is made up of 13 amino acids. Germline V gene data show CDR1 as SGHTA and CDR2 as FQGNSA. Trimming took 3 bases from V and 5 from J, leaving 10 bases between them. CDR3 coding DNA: TGTGCCAGCAGCTTCCAGGGTTGGACTGAAGCTTTCTTT. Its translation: CASSFQGWTEAFF.